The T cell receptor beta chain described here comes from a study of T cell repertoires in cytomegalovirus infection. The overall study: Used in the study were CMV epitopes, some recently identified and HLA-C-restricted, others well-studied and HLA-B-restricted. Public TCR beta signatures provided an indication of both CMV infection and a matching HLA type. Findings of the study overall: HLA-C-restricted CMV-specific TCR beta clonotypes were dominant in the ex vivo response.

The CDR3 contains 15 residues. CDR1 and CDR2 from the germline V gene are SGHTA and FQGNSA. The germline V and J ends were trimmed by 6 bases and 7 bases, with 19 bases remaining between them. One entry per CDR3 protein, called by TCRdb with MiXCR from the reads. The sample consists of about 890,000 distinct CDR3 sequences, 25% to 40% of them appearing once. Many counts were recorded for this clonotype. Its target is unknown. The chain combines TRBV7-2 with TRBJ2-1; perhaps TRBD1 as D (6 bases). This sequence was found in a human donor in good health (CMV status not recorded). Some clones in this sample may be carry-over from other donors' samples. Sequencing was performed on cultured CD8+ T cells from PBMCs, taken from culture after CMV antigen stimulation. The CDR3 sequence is CASSLWDTKKNEQFF. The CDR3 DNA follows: TGTGCCAGCAGTTTATGGGACACCAAGAAGAATGAGCAGTTCTTC.